These 30 T cell receptor beta chains share one sample of origin, sequenced in a study of T cell changes during pregnancy in multiple sclerosis. Some clones are missing from TCRdb's copy, which holds only in-frame ones; the method was immunoSEQ multiplex PCR. The sample includes about 40,000 clones, 88% of them seen just once. This specimen consisted of CD4+ T cells from peripheral blood mononuclear cells, obtained before pregnancy. These receptors all stem from a female donor with multiple sclerosis, enrolled in a pregnancy study.

The chain is built from TRBV7-9 and TRBJ2-5; 9 bases are shared with TRBD1. Trimming at V came to 1 base and at J to 4 bases, leaving 13 bases not matched to a gene. Germline CDR1 reads SEHNR; CDR2 reads FQNEAQ (reference sequence). This CDR3 region has 18 residues. The CDR3 reads CASSLGTTGQGPAETQYF. In DNA, the CDR3 is TGTGCCAGCAGCTTAGGTACGACAGGACAGGGGCCGGCAGAGACCCAGTACTTC.

The rearrangement joins TRBV29-1 to TRBJ1-4; a weak D match, TRBD1 (5 bases). Germline values: CDR1 SQVTM, CDR2 ANQGSEA. V shed 6 bases and J shed 2 bases, with 10 bases lying between them. This CDR3 has 13 amino acids. The CDR3 sequence: CSVGGGTNEKLFF. The CDR3 region has the DNA TGCAGCGTCGGGGGGGGTACTAATGAAAAACTGTTTTTT.

This clone was picked up one time. This chain links TRBV5-1 with TRBJ1-5, with a possible D match to TRBD1 (6 bases). CDR1 is SGHRS, CDR2 YFSETQ, per germline. The V and J ends lost 4 bases and 7 bases respectively, with 18 bases between them. This CDR3 region has 15 residues. In nucleotides, the CDR3 is TGCGCCAGCAGCCTTACGGGGGGCCCTGCACAGCCCCAGCATTTT. It specifies CASSLTGGPAQPQHF.

The genes are TRBV4-3 and TRBJ1-6, with 8 bases matching TRBD1. This CDR3 is 18 amino acids long. Per germline, CDR1 LGHNA and CDR2 YSLEER. The V and J ends lost 4 bases and 0 bases, in that order; junction bases with no gene match: 8. The DNA of the CDR3 is TGCGCCAGCAGCCCTGCGGGGGGGACAGGCTCCTATAATTCACCCCTCCACTTT. Amino acids: CASSPAGGTGSYNSPLHF.

The J gene is TRBJ2-3, the V gene TRBV4-3; 9 bases map to TRBD1. CDR1 is LGHNA, CDR2 YSLEER, per germline. This CDR3 has 16 residues. J lost 4 bases, V lost 0 bases, and 5 bases had no gene match. The CDR3 is CASSQELGQGPDTQYF. The CDR3 DNA reads TGCGCCAGCAGCCAAGAATTGGGACAGGGACCAGATACGCAGTATTTT.

The CDR3 is CASSSRGGKGNEQFF. The CDR3 DNA is TGTGCCAGTAGTTCCCGGGGCGGGAAGGGAAATGAGCAGTTCTTC. The chain joins TRBV19 to TRBJ2-1, with a weak D call TRBD2 (6 bases). The length of the CDR3 is 15 residues. V was trimmed by 5 bases and J by 7 bases, leaving 18 bases between them. CDR1 and CDR2 (germline): LNHDA, SQIVND (reference sequence).

V and J are TRBV10-1 and TRBJ2-3; 9 nucleotides align to TRBD2. The V gene's germline CDR1 is WNHNN and CDR2 SYGVQD (reference sequence). This CDR3 region has 15 residues. The trim removed 6 bases at V and 4 bases at J, leaving 8 bases unmatched. The CDR3 is CASSVSGRGPDTQYF. DNA of the CDR3: TGCGCCAGCAGCGTTAGCGGGAGAGGTCCAGATACGCAGTATTTT.

The chain recombines TRBV6-1 with TRBJ1-2; 9 bases map to TRBD1. The V gene's germline CDR1 is MNHNS and CDR2 SASEGT. This CDR3 is 14 amino acids long. Trimming at V came to 7 bases and at J to 3 bases, leaving 6 bases not matched to a gene. The CDR3 is CASILQGADYGYTF. The DNA of the CDR3 is TGTGCCAGCATCTTACAGGGGGCCGACTATGGCTACACCTTC.

The V gene is TRBV2, the J gene TRBJ1-1; no clear D gene. The CDR3 covers 13 residues. Between the trimmed V and J ends, which lost 7 bases and 3 bases, there was a span of 12 bases. CDR1 is SNHLY, CDR2 FYNNEI, per germline. The CDR3 coding sequence is TGTGCCAGCAAGCCCGAACGGGACACTGAAGCTTTCTTT. Residues: CASKPERDTEAFF.

The chain carries TRBV7-9 and TRBJ1-5; TRBD1 aligns across 10 bases. The V gene's germline CDR1 is SEHNR and CDR2 FQNEAQ (reference sequence). V was clipped by 5 bases and J by 6 bases; unmatched bases: 4. There are 14 residues in the CDR3. The CDR3 reads CASSPGTGVQPQHF. CDR3 in DNA: TGTGCCAGCAGCCCCGGGACAGGGGTTCAGCCCCAGCATTTT. The whole variable domain, filled in from reference TRBV7-9 and TRBJ1-5, reads DTGVSQNPRHKITKRGQNVTFRCDPISEHNRLYWYRQTLGQGPEFLTYFQNEAQLEKSRLLSDRFSAERPKGSFSTLEIQRTEQGDSAMYLCASSPGTGVQPQHFGDGTRLSIL.

The chain links TRBV2 to TRBJ1-5; D perhaps matches TRBD1 (5 bases). Germline V CDR1 and CDR2: SNHLY, FYNNEI. The V gene lost 3 bases and the J gene lost 6 bases, with 15 bases spanning the gap. The length of the CDR3 is 15 residues. The CDR3 here is CASSEGEIAGQPQHF. DNA of the CDR3: TGTGCCAGCAGTGAGGGGGAGATAGCGGGTCAGCCCCAGCATTTT. Based on the CDR3 plus reference TRBV2 and TRBJ1-5, the full variable domain is EPEVTQTPSHQVTQMGQEVILRCVPISNHLYFYWYRQILGQKVEFLVSFYNNEISEKSEIFDDQFSVERPDGSNFTLKIRSTKLEDSAMYFCASSEGEIAGQPQHFGDGTRLSIL.

This clone was found a few times. V is TRBV11-2 and J is TRBJ1-1; D ambiguous. CDR3 size: 15 residues. Deletions cut 4 bases from V and 2 bases from J, with 14 bases between. Germline CDR1 SGHAT, CDR2 FQNNGV. The CDR3 nucleotides read TGTGCCAGCAGCTCTATCAGAACAGACAACACTGAAGCTTTCTTT. It is translated as CASSSIRTDNTEAFF.

This sequence joins TRBV7-6 and TRBJ1-4; possibly TRBD1 for D (6 bases). This CDR3 is 16 amino acids long. Germline CDR1 and CDR2: SGHVS and FNYEAQ. Trimming took off 2 bases at V and 6 bases at J, with 16 bases between the two ends. The CDR3 is CASSLFSGASDEKLFF. The CDR3 DNA sequence: TGTGCCAGCAGCTTATTCTCAGGGGCCAGCGATGAAAAACTGTTTTTT.

The rearrangement joins TRBV10-2 to TRBJ2-1; 8 nucleotides match TRBD2. Germline V CDR1 and CDR2: WSHSY, SAAADI. V lost 7 bases, J lost 2 bases, and 7 bases stayed unmatched. The CDR3 contains 15 residues. For the CDR3, the DNA is TGCGCCAGCACCGGGGGTAGCGGGACCTACAATGAGCAGTTCTTC. It yields the protein CASTGGSGTYNEQFF.

The chain combines TRBV5-4 with TRBJ1-1; TRBD1 matches at 10 bases. With 2 bases clipped from V and 5 bases from J, the junction kept 3 bases outside the gene matches. Per the germline V gene, CDR1 is SGHNT and CDR2 is YYREEE (reference sequence). This CDR3 is built from 14 residues. The CDR3 DNA reads TGTGCCAGCAGCTTAGGACAGGGGGTTACTGAAGCTTTCTTT. Residues: CASSLGQGVTEAFF.

This clone was picked up a small number of times. V gene TRBV9 combines with J gene TRBJ2-2; D ambiguous. The CDR3 has 13 amino acids. Looked up from germline, CDR1 is SGDLS and CDR2 is YYNGEE. Trimming removed 4 bases from V and 1 base from J, with 5 bases in between. The DNA of the CDR3 is TGTGCCAGCAGCCCAGTGAACACCGGGGAGCTGTTTTTT. It codes for CASSPVNTGELFF. The complete variable domain, with remaining parts taken from reference TRBV9 and TRBJ2-2, reads DSGVTQTPKHLITATGQRVTLRCSPRSGDLSVYWYQQSLDQGLQFLIQYYNGEERAKGNILERFSAQQFPDLHSELNLSSLELGDSALYFCASSPVNTGELFFGEGSRLTVL.

The chain couples TRBV30 to TRBJ1-1; possible D gene TRBD1, 6 bases. Germline V gives CDR1 GTSNPN, CDR2 SVGIG (reference sequence). CDR3 size: 14 residues. V dropped 5 bases and J dropped 6 bases, with 19 bases sitting between them. CDR3 protein: CAWGGNRDVAEAFF. CDR3 in DNA: TGTGCCTGGGGTGGGAACAGGGACGTGGCTGAAGCTTTCTTT.

The chain couples TRBV6-1 to TRBJ1-3; D is possibly TRBD1 (6 bases). Germline lookup yields CDR1 MNHNS and CDR2 SASEGT. The CDR3 totals 14 residues. The germline V and J ends were trimmed by 8 bases and 2 bases, with 13 bases remaining between them. The CDR3 region has the DNA TGTGCCAGCCGTGTGGGGGACACTGGAAACACCATATATTTT. Amino acid sequence: CASRVGDTGNTIYF.

The chain is built from TRBV6-4 and TRBJ2-1, with D tentatively TRBD2 (5 bases). CDR3 length: 15 residues. V shed 3 bases and J shed 0 bases, with 9 bases lying between them. The germline gives CDR1 MRHNA, CDR2 SNTAGT. The CDR3, as DNA: TGTGCCAGCAGTGAAAGGAGCGGCTCCTACAATGAGCAGTTCTTC. It translates to CASSERSGSYNEQFF.

The rearrangement uses TRBV2 and TRBJ2-3, with D possibly being TRBD2 (6 bases). V lost 6 bases and J 2 bases, leaving 12 bases between the germline ends. This CDR3 is 14 amino acids long. Germline V gene lookup returns CDR1 SNHLY and CDR2 FYNNEI. The CDR3 spells CASRLAETTDTQYF. For the CDR3, the DNA is TGTGCCAGCAGGTTAGCGGAAACCACAGATACGCAGTATTTT.

V gene TRBV18 combines with J gene TRBJ2-7; TRBD2 aligns across 8 bases. This CDR3 region has 11 residues. The germline V gene has CDR1 KGHSH and CDR2 LQKENI. The V and J ends lost 4 bases and 10 bases, in that order; junction bases with no gene match: 3. For the CDR3, the DNA is TGTGCCAGCTCACAAGCGGGGGCCCAGTACTTC. Amino acid sequence: CASSQAGAQYF.

The genes are TRBV6-5 and TRBJ1-1; TRBD1 agrees at 8 bases. The CDR3 extends over 13 amino acids. In germline, CDR1 is MNHEY, CDR2 SVGAGI. Unmatched junction bases numbered 5, after V lost 6 bases and J lost 5 bases. In DNA, the CDR3 is TGTGCCAGCAGACAGGGGGAGGGGACTGAAGCTTTCTTT. Amino acids: CASRQGEGTEAFF.

The chain employs TRBV2 and TRBJ1-2; TRBD1 matches 8 bases. The CDR3 extends over 13 amino acids. Trimming at V came to 5 bases and at J to 4 bases, leaving 3 bases not matched to a gene. The germline gives CDR1 SNHLY, CDR2 FYNNEI. The CDR3 loop is CASSPDRGYGYTF. The CDR3 region has the DNA TGTGCCAGCAGTCCCGACAGGGGCTATGGCTACACCTTC.

The chain joins TRBV30 to TRBJ2-6, with TRBD2 matching over 10 bases. The CDR3 is 15 residues long. From germline, CDR1 is GTSNPN and CDR2 SVGIG (reference sequence). V shed 4 bases, J shed 0 bases, and the junction held 0 bases outside the gene matches. CDR3 protein: CAWTSGSSGANVLTF. CDR3 DNA: TGTGCCTGGACTAGCGGGAGCTCTGGGGCCAACGTCCTGACTTTC.

The CDR3 DNA reads TGTGCCAGCAGTTTAGCGGGACAGGGGGCAGCTAATGAAAAACTGTTTTTT. Its translation is CASSLAGQGAANEKLFF. The rearrangement joins TRBV27 to TRBJ1-4; 12 bases match TRBD1. Trimming removed 2 bases from V and 3 bases from J; junction bases left unmatched: 4. This CDR3 is built from 17 residues. Germline CDR1 MNHEY, CDR2 SMNVEV (reference sequence).

This chain connects TRBV21-1 to TRBJ2-7; the DNA was not used to check the table's D call, TRBD1. TRBV21-1 is classified as a pseudogene. The CDR3 length is 14 residues. The DNA for the CDR3 is TGTGCCAGCAGCAAAGATTACAAATTCTACGAGCAGTACTTC. Translation: CASSKDYKFYEQYF.

This chain uses TRBV9 with TRBJ1-6, with TRBD1 matching 7 bases. The CDR3 length is 13 residues. The junction had 9 bases not matched to a gene; V was cut back by 8 bases and J by 10 bases. CDR1 is SGDLS and CDR2 is YYNGEE in the germline V gene. CDR3 in DNA: TGTGCCAGAACAACAGGGGCAGGGTCACCCCTCCACTTT. This gives the protein CARTTGAGSPLHF.

The CDR3 loop is CASSLDRVSYGYTF. CDR3 in DNA: TGTGCCAGCAGTTTAGACAGGGTGAGCTATGGCTACACCTTC. V usage is TRBV2 and J usage is TRBJ1-2, with 7 bases matching TRBD1. Looked up from germline, CDR1 is SNHLY and CDR2 is FYNNEI. V lost 5 bases to trimming and J lost 4 bases; unmatched junction nucleotides: 7. This CDR3 contains 14 residues.

This clone showed up just once. This chain joins TRBV30 and TRBJ1-3; 8 positions agree with TRBD1. CDR1 GTSNPN and CDR2 SVGIG come from the germline V gene (reference sequence). The CDR3 sequence is 17 residues long. The J segment lost 0 bases and the V segment lost 0 bases, leaving 7 bases of the junction unmatched. In DNA, the CDR3 is TGTGCCTGGAGTGTATCTGGGACAGGCGTCTCTGGAAACACCATATATTTT. Translation gives CAWSVSGTGVSGNTIYF.

The chain employs TRBV9 and TRBJ1-1; TRBD1 might be the D (6 bases). The CDR3 is 16 amino acids. CDR1 is SGDLS, CDR2 YYNGEE, per germline. The V end lost 0 bases, the J end lost 1 base, and 13 bases lay between the germline ends. DNA of the CDR3: TGTGCCAGCAGCGTAGTAGGGGGGGCAGCGAACACTGAAGCTTTCTTT. It codes for CASSVVGGAANTEAFF.